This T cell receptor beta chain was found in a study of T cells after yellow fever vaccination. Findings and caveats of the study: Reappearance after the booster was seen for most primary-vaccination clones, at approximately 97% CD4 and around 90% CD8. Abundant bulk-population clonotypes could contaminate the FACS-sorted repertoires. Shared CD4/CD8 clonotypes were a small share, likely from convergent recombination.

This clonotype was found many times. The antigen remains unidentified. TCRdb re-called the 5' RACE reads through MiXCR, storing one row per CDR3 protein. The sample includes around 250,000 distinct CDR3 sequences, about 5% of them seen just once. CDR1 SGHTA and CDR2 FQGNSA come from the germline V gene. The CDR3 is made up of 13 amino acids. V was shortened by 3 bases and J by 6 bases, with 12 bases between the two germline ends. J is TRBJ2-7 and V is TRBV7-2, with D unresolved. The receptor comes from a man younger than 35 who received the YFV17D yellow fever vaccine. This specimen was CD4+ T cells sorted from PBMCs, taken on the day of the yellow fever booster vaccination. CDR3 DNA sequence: TGTGCCAGCAGCTTTATGAAGGATGTCGAGCAGTACTTC. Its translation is CASSFMKDVEQYF.